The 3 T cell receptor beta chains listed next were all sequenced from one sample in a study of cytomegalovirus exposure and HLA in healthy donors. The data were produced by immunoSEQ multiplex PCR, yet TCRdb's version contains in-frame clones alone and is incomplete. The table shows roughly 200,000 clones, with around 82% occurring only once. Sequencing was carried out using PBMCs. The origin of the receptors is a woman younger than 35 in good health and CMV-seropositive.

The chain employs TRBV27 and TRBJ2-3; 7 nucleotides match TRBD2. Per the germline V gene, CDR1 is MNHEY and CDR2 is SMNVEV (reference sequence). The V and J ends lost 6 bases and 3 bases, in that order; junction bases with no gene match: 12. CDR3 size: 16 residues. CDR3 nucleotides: TGTGCCAGCAGAATGGGTTGGGGGGGGAGTACAGATACGCAGTATTTT. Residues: CASRMGWGGSTDTQYF.

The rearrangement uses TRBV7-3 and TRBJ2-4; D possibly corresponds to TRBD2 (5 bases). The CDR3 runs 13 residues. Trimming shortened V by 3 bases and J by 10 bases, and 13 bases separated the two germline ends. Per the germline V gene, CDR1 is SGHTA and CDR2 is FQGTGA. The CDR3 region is CASSLDVRDIQYF. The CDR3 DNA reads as TGTGCCAGCAGCTTGGACGTCCGGGATATTCAGTACTTC.

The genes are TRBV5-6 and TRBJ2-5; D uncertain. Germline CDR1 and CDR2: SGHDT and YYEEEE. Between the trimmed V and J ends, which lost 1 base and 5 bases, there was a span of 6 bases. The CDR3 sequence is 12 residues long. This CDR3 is CASSLRYETQYF. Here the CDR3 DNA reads TGTGCCAGCAGCTTGCGGTATGAGACCCAGTACTTC.